This T cell receptor beta chain was obtained from a study of blood T cell repertoires in COVID-19. Study at large: Spain, Italy and the United States supplied samples that represented acute and convalescent COVID-19. Nucleic acid was either cDNA or gDNA, and it came from T cells, B-cell-depleted T cells, or PBMCs.

Original processing notes: Estimated nucleated cell counts came from reference gene primer amplification. Profiling relied on immunoSEQ multiplex PCR, and the TCRdb table lists in-frame clones only, not all of them. V, J and clone size reflect that table, while D and trimming were determined from the DNA. This table has about 56,000 clones, 80% to 90% appearing once. This CDR3 spans 17 amino acids. Germline values: CDR1 MNHEY, CDR2 SVGEGT. The V end was cut by 6 bases, the J end by 3 bases, with 21 bases between. Sequenced: peripheral blood. The clonotype originates from a woman of 80 years or more with acute or convalescent COVID-19. The rearrangement uses TRBV6-2 or TRBV6-3 and TRBJ1-3; D may be TRBD1 (6 bases). CDR3 in DNA: TGTGCCAGCAGCCCTGAGGGGGTCGGGAAAAATGGAAACACCATATATTTT. It is translated as CASSPEGVGKNGNTIYF.